This T cell receptor beta chain comes out of a study of blood T cell repertoires in COVID-19. Across the whole study: Samples of COVID-19 (acute and convalescent) were obtained from the United States, Italy and Spain.

Losses at the gene ends were 0 bases for V and 2 bases for J; bases not matched to a gene: 5. The CDR3 has 16 amino acids. Germline-derived CDR1 and CDR2 are SGHRS and YFSETQ. Sequencing was performed with immunoSEQ multiplex PCR; in TCRdb, only in-frame clones are kept and a portion is missing. The sample includes a few hundred thousand clones, 85% to 90% of them seen just once. The gene calls are TRBV5-1 and TRBJ2-5; TRBD1 agrees at 9 bases. This receptor was obtained from a woman between 50 and 59 years old with active or convalescent COVID-19. Sequences were obtained from peripheral blood. The DNA of the CDR3 is TGCGCCAGCAGCTTGGGAACAGGGGGCCCTCAAGAGACCCAGTACTTC. As protein: CASSLGTGGPQETQYF.